This T cell receptor (beta chain) was identified during a study of T cells expressing NK-cell markers. About the study: Eight donors were sequenced, of whom seven were HCMV-seropositive, while the remaining one was HCMV-seronegative. Overall study findings and caveats: In a few donors, these clonotypes also led the CD3+CD56-NKG2C+ fraction.

Germline CDR1 is MNHEY and CDR2 is SVGEGT. This CDR3 is built from 18 residues. TCRdb reanalyzed the 5' RACE reads and collapses them to one entry per CDR3 protein, without DNA. Recorded for this sample: about 150,000 distinct CDR3 sequences. Details on this clonotype: Its antigen remains unknown.

The sequenced sample was blood T cells: a sorted CD56 or NKG2C T cell subset, CD4+ or CD8+ T cells, or bulk PBMC T cells (not recorded which). The clonotype originates from a woman aged 45-60 years in good health. The chain has TRBV6-2 or TRBV6-3 and TRBJ2-3; TCRdb picks TRBD2, but there is no DNA to check that call. CDR3 protein: CASSYETSGKGSTDTQYF.